This T cell receptor (beta chain) was identified during a study of ipilimumab plus nivolumab after autologous stem cell transplantation (dated by TCRdb to the early 2020s). Study-level background: Trial patients received a median of about 5 ipilimumab doses and fewer than 10 nivolumab doses. The trial enrolled patients with high-risk diffuse large B cell lymphoma, mature T cell lymphoma, or multiple myeloma undergoing autologous transplant. The intent-to-treat population of the trial was made up of a few dozen patients. Both primary refractory and relapsed disease were represented in the DLBCL cohort, where 18-month progression-free survival was 85.7% and 28.6%, respectively.

The study at large found these results: The authors concluded that combined checkpoint inhibition appeared tolerable when used as consolidation after transplant. The authors stated that profiles of the T cell receptor repertoire, regulatory T cell phenotype and gut microbiota provided a biologic rationale for studying this approach further.

Between the V and J ends, shortened by 6 bases and 0 bases respectively, the junction contains 17 bases. The CDR3 numbers 16 residues from cysteine through phenylalanine. Just CDR3 DNA is preserved here, 48 bases in frame from base 1. CDR1 SNHLY and CDR2 FYNNEI were looked up in the germline V gene. Checkpoint therapy began 14 to 28 days after autologous transplant, with ipilimumab given at 1 mg/kg intravenously on day 1 of selected weeks. Patients received nivolumab at 3 mg/kg intravenously on day 1 of weeks 1, 4, 7, 10, and every two weeks through week 26. This Phase Ib clinical trial tested ipilimumab plus nivolumab, a combined checkpoint inhibition, as consolidation after autologous stem cell transplantation. This clone was observed a handful of times. Its antigen remains unidentified. No base qualities exist here, and no much larger clone lies one base off it. The method was the immunoSEQ multiplex PCR assay. The table was pulled from immuneACCESS by TCRdb, which kept in-frame rearrangements only. Such tables lose some clones; where checked, under half of the loss comes from unresolved V genes, and the rest has no known cause. This sample lists over 80,000 clones; 83% were detected once. Around 2% of the sample is held by the ten biggest clonotypes.

The chain was built from TRBV2 and TRBJ2-5; TRBD2 is a possible D gene, resting on 6 matching bases. The sample consisted of PBMCs, taken in a trial of ipilimumab plus nivolumab as post-transplant consolidation. The sequence derives from a male donor with diffuse large B-cell lymphoma. The CDR3 here reads CASSQGEVANQETQYF. The sequenced DNA is TGTGCCAGCAGCCAAGGGGAGGTAGCTAACCAAGAGACCCAGTACTTC.